The source of this T cell receptor beta chain is a study of identifying expanded T cells in peripheral blood. Notes on the study in general: Variance in clone template counts between roughly two-week samples significantly increased with total template count across all healthy donors. Over two and four weeks, about 15 and 19 clones changed, versus approximately 1.1 between replicates.

Here immunoSEQ multiplex PCR was the method, and the copy in TCRdb shows in-frame clones only, minus some. The table includes roughly 100,000 clones, 70% to 90% detected once. Healthy donors had no documented immune events, such as infections, while sampled. V lost 4 bases, J lost 3 bases, and 10 bases lay in between. CDR1 MNHEY and CDR2 SVGAGI come from the germline V gene. The CDR3 sequence is 14 residues long. As concerns this clone: Its cognate antigen is unknown.

This chain uses TRBV6-5 with TRBJ2-1; TRBD1 might be the D (6 bases). The sequencing input was blood. This sequence was found in a person aged 18 to 70 in good health. This CDR3 reads CASSSGTLYNEQFF. For the CDR3, the DNA is TGTGCCAGCAGTTCTGGGACACTCTACAATGAGCAGTTCTTC.